The 17 T cell receptor beta chains reported below all come from one sample, sequenced in a study of blood T cells in healthy people across ages. A second PCR, run for about 7 to 12 cycles, used a sample-barcoded 5' primer plus a J-beta primer mix. TCRdb analysed the 5' RACE reads with MiXCR anew, one entry per CDR3 protein. This sample yields some 940,000 distinct CDR3 sequences, of which under 35% are seen a single time; about 10% belongs to the top ten. The sample was also linked to a second study, of T cells of mothers and their children.

The specimen was blood. These receptor sequences come from a woman in her thirties or forties in good health.

In its sample, this clonotype was seen many times. The chain uses TRBV24-1 and TRBJ2-7, with D hard to call. This CDR3 contains 11 residues. Germline loops: CDR1 KGHDR, CDR2 SFDVKD. Between the trimmed V and J ends, which lost 4 bases and 7 bases, there was a span of 7 bases. Written as DNA, the CDR3 is TGTGCCACCAGTGAAGGAAGGGAGCAGTACTTC. It is translated as CATSEGREQYF.

In this sample, this clonotype turned up many times. The V and J genes are TRBV4-1 and TRBJ2-3, with 7 bases aligning to TRBD1. Germline-derived CDR1 and CDR2 are MGHRA and YSYEKL. Germline trimming cut 3 bases from V and 5 bases from J; bases unmatched to any gene: 11. This CDR3 spans 16 amino acids. The CDR3 nucleotides are TGCGCCAGCAGCCACGGACAGGATCTCGCACAAGATACGCAGTATTTT. Its translation is CASSHGQDLAQDTQYF.

This clonotype has a handful of counts. The genes are TRBV7-9 and TRBJ2-3, with 8 bases matching TRBD2. The germline gives CDR1 SEHNR, CDR2 FQNEAQ (reference sequence). The ends lost 5 bases at V and 4 bases at J; junction bases unmatched: 8. CDR3 size: 15 residues. CDR3 DNA: TGTGCCAGCAGCCCCGGGGGGGCCGCCGCAGATACGCAGTATTTT. Translation: CASSPGGAAADTQYF.

This clonotype was found many times. This rearrangement joins TRBV9 to TRBJ1-2; no clear D. Per germline, CDR1 SGDLS and CDR2 YYNGEE. Trimming shortened V by 0 bases and J by 4 bases, and 16 bases separated the two germline ends. CDR3 length: 16 residues. For the CDR3, the DNA is TGTGCCAGCAGCGTAGATATCTCGACCAGTTTCTATGGCTACACCTTC. This translates into CASSVDISTSFYGYTF.

Many counts were recorded for this clonotype. The chain combines TRBV6-2 or TRBV6-3 with TRBJ2-1; 10 bases align to TRBD2. With V trimmed by 2 bases and J by 0 bases, 13 bases remained unmatched. The CDR3 is 20 residues long. Germline CDR1 and CDR2: MNHEY and SVGEGT. The CDR3 region is CASSYEVGTSVSRSYNEQFF. The CDR3 bases are TGTGCCAGCAGTTACGAGGTCGGGACTAGCGTAAGCCGCTCCTACAATGAGCAGTTCTTC.

Only a few counts were recorded for this clonotype. DNA for the CDR3: TGTGCCAGCAGTTCCCGCCGGGGCCTCTCCTACGAGCAGTACTTC. Translated, it gives CASSSRRGLSYEQYF. The chain joins TRBV12-3 or TRBV12-4 to TRBJ2-7; D possibly uses TRBD1 or TRBD2 (5 bases each). The V and J ends lost 4 bases and 0 bases respectively, with 13 bases between them. The CDR3 spans 15 residues.

V and J are TRBV6-6 and TRBJ1-5; D gene uncertain. Between the trimmed V and J ends, which lost 5 bases and 3 bases, there was a span of 14 bases. Per germline, CDR1 MNHNY and CDR2 SVGAGI (reference sequence). This CDR3 has 15 residues. The CDR3 is CASSRSPESNQPQHF. The CDR3 region has the DNA TGTGCCAGCAGTCGCTCACCCGAATCCAATCAGCCCCAGCATTTT.

There are a few counts of this clonotype. The junction differs from germline at one of its ends, possibly a read error. The chain recombines TRBV6-2 or TRBV6-3 with TRBJ1-2; no definite D call. Germline-derived CDR1 and CDR2 are MNHEY and SVGEGT. The CDR3 covers 12 residues. The CDR3 bases are TGTGTCAGCAGTCGGTCGGAGTATGGCTACACCTTC. It yields the protein CVSSRSEYGYTF.

This clonotype was counted between two and nine times. The V and J genes are TRBV6-1 and TRBJ1-1; D is ambiguous. Trimming cost V 6 bases and J 1 base, with 12 bases left between them. Germline-derived CDR1 and CDR2 are MNHNS and SASEGT. The CDR3 runs 14 residues. The CDR3 reads CASRSPAGNTEAFF. CDR3 coding DNA: TGTGCCAGCAGGAGCCCCGCAGGGAACACTGAAGCTTTCTTT.

This clonotype was seen a handful of times. The V gene is TRBV25-1, the J gene TRBJ2-1; 7 bases are shared with TRBD2. The CDR3 spans 16 residues. Germline CDR1 reads MGHDK; CDR2 reads SYGVNS. J was trimmed by 6 bases and V by 5 bases; bases with no gene match: 13. CDR3 coding DNA: TGTGCCAGCAGTTCGTTTCGGAGCGGGATGGCCAATGAGCAGTTCTTC. Translating it yields CASSSFRSGMANEQFF.

The gene calls are TRBV27 and TRBJ2-1; no clear D gene. V was pared by 7 bases and J by 2 bases, with 12 bases between. Germline lookup yields CDR1 MNHEY and CDR2 SMNVEV (reference sequence). The CDR3 loop spans 14 amino acids. CDR3 in amino acids: CASKRMGAYNEQFF. Written as DNA, the CDR3 is TGTGCCAGCAAGAGGATGGGCGCCTACAATGAGCAGTTCTTC.

The V call is TRBV5-1, the J call TRBJ2-4; the match to TRBD2 covers 12 bases. The DNA end favors TRBJ2-7, so the J call may be wrong. Germline assignment: CDR1 SGHRS and CDR2 YFSETQ. The CDR3 runs to 14 residues. Here the CDR3 reads CASSFLAGGIEQYF. The CDR3 DNA reads TGCGCCAGCAGCTTCCTAGCGGGGGGGATCGAGCAGTACTTC.

This chain joins TRBV11-1 and TRBJ1-1; D may be TRBD1 (6 bases). Trimming left V 5 bases short and J 4 bases short, with 17 bases between. The CDR3 length is 15 residues. Germline V lookup: CDR1 SGHAT, CDR2 FQDESV (reference sequence). The CDR3 DNA sequence: TGTGCCAGCAGCGCAGACAGGTTTTTCAGCACTGAAGCTTTCTTT. Residues: CASSADRFFSTEAFF.

This clonotype was seen many times. This rearrangement joins TRBV6-2 or TRBV6-3 to TRBJ2-4; D may be TRBD1 (5 bases). The CDR3 contains 15 residues. V was clipped by 1 base and J by 8 bases, with 15 bases between them. Germline loops: CDR1 MNHEY, CDR2 SVGEGT. CDR3 bases: TGTGCCAGCAGTTACTTGGGGCAGAGGATAGACATTCAGTACTTC. Amino acid sequence: CASSYLGQRIDIQYF.

This clonotype was detected many times. V usage is TRBV20-1 and J usage is TRBJ2-7; tentatively, D is TRBD1 (7 bases). The germline gives CDR1 DFQATT, CDR2 SNEGSKA (reference sequence). Trimming stripped 8 bases from V and 6 bases from J, with 26 bases between. The CDR3 length is 15 residues. The CDR3 loop is CSSLDTYRQGLEQYF. In nucleotides, the CDR3 is TGCAGTTCCTTAGACACCTACCGACAGGGACTCGAGCAGTACTTC.

This chain uses TRBV18 with TRBJ1-5; D unresolved. CDR1 and CDR2 from the germline V gene are KGHSH and LQKENI. This CDR3 is 14 amino acids long. The V end lost 5 bases, the J end lost 4 bases, and 12 bases lay between the germline ends. DNA of the CDR3: TGTGCCAGCTCATCCGACAAGGGAAATCAGCCCCAGCATTTT. Translated: CASSSDKGNQPQHF.

The sample holds a few counts of this clonotype. CDR3 coding DNA: TGCGCCAGCAGCCAAGCCCTCGAGCAGTTCTTC. It translates to CASSQALEQFF. The V and J genes are TRBV4-1 and TRBJ2-1; D unresolved. Per germline, CDR1 MGHRA and CDR2 YSYEKL. Trimming took off 1 base at V and 10 bases at J, with 5 bases between the two ends. The CDR3 spans 11 residues.